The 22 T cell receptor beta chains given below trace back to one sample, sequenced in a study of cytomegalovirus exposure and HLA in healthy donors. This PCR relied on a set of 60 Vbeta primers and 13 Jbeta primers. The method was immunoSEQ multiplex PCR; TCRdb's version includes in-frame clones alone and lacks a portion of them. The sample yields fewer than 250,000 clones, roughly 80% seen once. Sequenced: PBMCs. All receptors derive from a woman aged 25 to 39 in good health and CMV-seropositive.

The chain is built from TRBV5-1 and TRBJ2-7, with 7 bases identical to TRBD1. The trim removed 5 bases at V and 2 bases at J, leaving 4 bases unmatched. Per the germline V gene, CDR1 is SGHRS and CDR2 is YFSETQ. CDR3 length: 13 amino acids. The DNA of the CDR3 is TGCGCCAGCAGGAACCAGGGGGCCTACGAGCAGTACTTC. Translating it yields CASRNQGAYEQYF. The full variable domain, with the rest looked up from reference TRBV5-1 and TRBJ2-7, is KAGVTQTPRYLIKTRGQQVTLSCSPISGHRSVSWYQQTPGQGLQFLFEYFSETQRNKGNFPGRFSGRQFSNSRSEMNVSTLELGDSALYLCASRNQGAYEQYFGPGTRLTVT.

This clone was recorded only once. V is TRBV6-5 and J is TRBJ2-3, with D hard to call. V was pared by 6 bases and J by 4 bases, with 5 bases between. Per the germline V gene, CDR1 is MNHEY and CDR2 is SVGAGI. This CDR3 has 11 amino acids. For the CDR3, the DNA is TGTGCCAGCAGCTTAGCAGATACGCAGTATTTT. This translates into CASSLADTQYF.

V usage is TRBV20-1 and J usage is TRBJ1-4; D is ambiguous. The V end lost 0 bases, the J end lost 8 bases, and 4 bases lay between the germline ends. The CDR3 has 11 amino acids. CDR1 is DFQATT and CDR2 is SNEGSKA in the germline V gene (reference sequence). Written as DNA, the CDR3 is TGCAGTGCTAGAGACCTGGAAAAACTGTTTTTT. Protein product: CSARDLEKLFF.

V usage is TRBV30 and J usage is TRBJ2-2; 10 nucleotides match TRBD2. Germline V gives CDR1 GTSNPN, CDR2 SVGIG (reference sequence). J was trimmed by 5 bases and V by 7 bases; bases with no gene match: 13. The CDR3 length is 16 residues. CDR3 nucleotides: TGTGCCTACGGAGGTCGAGCGGGGGGGCAGACCGGGGAGCTGTTTTTT. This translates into CAYGGRAGGQTGELFF.

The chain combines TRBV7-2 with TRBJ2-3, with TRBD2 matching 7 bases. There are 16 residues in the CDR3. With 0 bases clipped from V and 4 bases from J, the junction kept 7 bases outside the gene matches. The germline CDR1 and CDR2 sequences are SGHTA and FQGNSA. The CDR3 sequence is CASSLAWGGVADTQYF. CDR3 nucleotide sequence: TGTGCCAGCAGCTTAGCTTGGGGGGGGGTGGCAGATACGCAGTATTTT.

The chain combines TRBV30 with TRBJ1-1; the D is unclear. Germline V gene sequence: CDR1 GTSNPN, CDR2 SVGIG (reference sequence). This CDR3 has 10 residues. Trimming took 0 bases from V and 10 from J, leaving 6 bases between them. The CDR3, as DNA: TGTGCCTGGAGTGTAACAGTAGCTTTCTTT. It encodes CAWSVTVAFF.

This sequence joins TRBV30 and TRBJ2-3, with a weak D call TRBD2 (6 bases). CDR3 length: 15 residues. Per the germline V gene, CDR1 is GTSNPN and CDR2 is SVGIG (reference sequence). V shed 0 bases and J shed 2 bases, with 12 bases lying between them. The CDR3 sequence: CAWSVSGLPTDTQYF. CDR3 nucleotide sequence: TGTGCCTGGAGTGTATCGGGACTTCCCACAGATACGCAGTATTTT.

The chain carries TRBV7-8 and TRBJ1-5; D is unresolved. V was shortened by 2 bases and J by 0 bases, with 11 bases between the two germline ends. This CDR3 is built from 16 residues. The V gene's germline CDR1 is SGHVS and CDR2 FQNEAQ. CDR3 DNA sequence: TGTGCCAGCAGCTTATTGGCGGCTCATAGCAATCAGCCCCAGCATTTT. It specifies CASSLLAAHSNQPQHF.

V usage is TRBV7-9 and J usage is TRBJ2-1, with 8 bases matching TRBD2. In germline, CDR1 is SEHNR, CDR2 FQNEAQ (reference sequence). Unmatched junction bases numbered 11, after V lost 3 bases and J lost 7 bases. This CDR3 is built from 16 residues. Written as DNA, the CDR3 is TGTGCCAGCAGCTTCTATTCAGGGACTAGGAGGAATGAGCAGTTCTTC. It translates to CASSFYSGTRRNEQFF.

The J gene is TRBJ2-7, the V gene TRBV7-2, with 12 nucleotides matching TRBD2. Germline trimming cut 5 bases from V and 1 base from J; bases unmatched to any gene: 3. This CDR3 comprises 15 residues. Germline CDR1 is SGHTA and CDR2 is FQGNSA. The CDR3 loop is CASSRLAGASYEQYF. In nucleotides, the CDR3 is TGTGCCAGCAGCAGACTAGCGGGGGCGTCCTACGAGCAGTACTTC. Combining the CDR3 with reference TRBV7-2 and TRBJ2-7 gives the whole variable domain GAGVSQSPSNKVTEKGKDVELRCDPISGHTALYWYRQSLGQGLEFLIYFQGNSAPDKSGLPSDRFSAERTGGSVSTLTIQRTQQEDSAVYLCASSRLAGASYEQYFGPGTRLTVT.

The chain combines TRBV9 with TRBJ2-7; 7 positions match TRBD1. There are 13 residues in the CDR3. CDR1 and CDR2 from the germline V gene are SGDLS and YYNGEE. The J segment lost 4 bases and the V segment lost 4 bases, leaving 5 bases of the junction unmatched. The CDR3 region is CASSSGTEYEQYF. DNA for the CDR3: TGTGCCAGCAGCTCCGGGACAGAATACGAGCAGTACTTC.

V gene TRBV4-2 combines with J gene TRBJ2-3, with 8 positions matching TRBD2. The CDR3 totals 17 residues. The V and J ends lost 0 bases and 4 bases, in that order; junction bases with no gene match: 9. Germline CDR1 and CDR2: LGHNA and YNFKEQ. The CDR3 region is CASSQEVPGGGADTQYF. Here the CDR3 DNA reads TGTGCCAGCAGCCAAGAAGTACCGGGGGGGGGCGCAGATACGCAGTATTTT.

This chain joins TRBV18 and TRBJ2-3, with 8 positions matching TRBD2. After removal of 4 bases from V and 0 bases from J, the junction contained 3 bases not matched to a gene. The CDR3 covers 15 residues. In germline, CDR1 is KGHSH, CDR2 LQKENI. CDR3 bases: TGTGCCAGCTCACAGCGGGGGTCTAGCACAGATACGCAGTATTTT. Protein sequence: CASSQRGSSTDTQYF.

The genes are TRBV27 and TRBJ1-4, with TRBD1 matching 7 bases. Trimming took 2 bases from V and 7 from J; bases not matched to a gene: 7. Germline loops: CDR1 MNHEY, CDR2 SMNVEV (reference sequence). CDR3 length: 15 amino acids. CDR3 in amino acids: CASSLKTGSAEKLFF. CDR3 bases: TGTGCCAGCAGTTTAAAGACAGGGTCGGCTGAAAAACTGTTTTTT.

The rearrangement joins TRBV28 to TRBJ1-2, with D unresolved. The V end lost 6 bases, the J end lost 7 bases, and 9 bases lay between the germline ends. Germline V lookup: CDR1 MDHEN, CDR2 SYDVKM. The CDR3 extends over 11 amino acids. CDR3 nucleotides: TGTGCCAGCAGGGCGGGAGTTGGCTACACCTTC. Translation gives CASRAGVGYTF.

In DNA, the CDR3 is TGTGCCAGCAGCTCACCTAACAGGAACACTGAAGCTTTCTTT. Protein product: CASSSPNRNTEAFF. V gene TRBV7-9 combines with J gene TRBJ1-1; no definite D call. V lost 4 bases and J lost 1, with 10 bases in between. In germline, CDR1 is SEHNR, CDR2 FQNEAQ (reference sequence). The CDR3 length is 14 residues.

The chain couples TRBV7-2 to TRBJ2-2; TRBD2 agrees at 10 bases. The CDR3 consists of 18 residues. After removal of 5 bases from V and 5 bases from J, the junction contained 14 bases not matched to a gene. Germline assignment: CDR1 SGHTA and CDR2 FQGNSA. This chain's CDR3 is CASSRGLAGARGTGELFF. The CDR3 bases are TGTGCCAGCAGCCGGGGGCTAGCGGGGGCCCGAGGGACCGGGGAGCTGTTTTTT. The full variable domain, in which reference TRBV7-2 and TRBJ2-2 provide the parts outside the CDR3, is GAGVSQSPSNKVTEKGKDVELRCDPISGHTALYWYRQSLGQGLEFLIYFQGNSAPDKSGLPSDRFSAERTGGSVSTLTIQRTQQEDSAVYLCASSRGLAGARGTGELFFGEGSRLTVL.

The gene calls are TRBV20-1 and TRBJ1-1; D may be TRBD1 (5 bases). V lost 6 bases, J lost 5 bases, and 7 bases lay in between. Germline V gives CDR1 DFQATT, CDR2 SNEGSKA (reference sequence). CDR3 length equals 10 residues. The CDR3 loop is CSAGVTEAFF. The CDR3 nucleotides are TGCAGTGCAGGGGTTACTGAAGCTTTCTTT.

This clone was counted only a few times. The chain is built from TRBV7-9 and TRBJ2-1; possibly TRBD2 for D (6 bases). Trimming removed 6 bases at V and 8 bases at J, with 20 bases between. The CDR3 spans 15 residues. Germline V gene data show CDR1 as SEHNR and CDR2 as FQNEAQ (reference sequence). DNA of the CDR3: TGTGCCAGCAGTCCAACCGGGACTTCTATACATGAGCAGTTCTTC. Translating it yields CASSPTGTSIHEQFF.

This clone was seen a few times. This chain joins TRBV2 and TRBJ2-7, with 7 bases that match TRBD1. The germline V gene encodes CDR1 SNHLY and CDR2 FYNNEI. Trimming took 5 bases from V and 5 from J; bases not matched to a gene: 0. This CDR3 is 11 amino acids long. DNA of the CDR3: TGTGCCAGCAGTAGGGGGCACGAGCAGTACTTC. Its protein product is CASSRGHEQYF.

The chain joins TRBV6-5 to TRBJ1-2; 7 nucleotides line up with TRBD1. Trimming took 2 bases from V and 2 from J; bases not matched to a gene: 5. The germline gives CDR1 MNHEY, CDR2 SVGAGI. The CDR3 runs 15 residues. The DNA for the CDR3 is TGTGCCAGCAGTTACCCCAGGGGGATGAACTATGGCTACACCTTC. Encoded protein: CASSYPRGMNYGYTF.

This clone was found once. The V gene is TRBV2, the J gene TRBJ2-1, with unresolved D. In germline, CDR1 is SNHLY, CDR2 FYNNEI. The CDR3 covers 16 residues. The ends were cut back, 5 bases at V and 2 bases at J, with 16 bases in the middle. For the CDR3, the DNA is TGTGCCAGCAGTACTAACAAACCATCAGCCTACAATGAGCAGTTCTTC. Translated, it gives CASSTNKPSAYNEQFF.